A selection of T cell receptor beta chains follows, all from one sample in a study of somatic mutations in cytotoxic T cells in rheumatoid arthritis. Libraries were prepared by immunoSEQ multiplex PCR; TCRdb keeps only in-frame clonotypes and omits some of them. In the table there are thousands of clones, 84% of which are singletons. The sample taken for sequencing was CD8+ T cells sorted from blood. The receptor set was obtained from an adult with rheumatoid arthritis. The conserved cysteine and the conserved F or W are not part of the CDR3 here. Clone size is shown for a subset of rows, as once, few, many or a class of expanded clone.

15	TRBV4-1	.	ASSQDVVGTANTEAF
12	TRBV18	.	ASSPGQGLTEAF
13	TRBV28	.	ASSRGGAYTGELF
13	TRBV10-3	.	AISATGGPTDTQY
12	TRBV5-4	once	ASSAGTVQETQY
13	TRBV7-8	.	ASRTRRVGTDTQY
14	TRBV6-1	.	ASSERDRVPNYGYT
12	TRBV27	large	ASSFGGSRETQY
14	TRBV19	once	ASSETGWGMNTEAF
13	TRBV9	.	ASSLGLYSTDTQY
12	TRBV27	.	ASSLGASTDTQY
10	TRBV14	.	ASSPTGLVLH
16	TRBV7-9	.	ASSPIDIDRGQETEAF
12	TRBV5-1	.	ASSFGGDYTEAF
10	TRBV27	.	ASSNSQETQY
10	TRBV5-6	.	ASSLLDEKLF
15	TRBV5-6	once	ASRPHSGTGNMGGYT
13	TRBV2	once	ASSAQNRAGDGYT
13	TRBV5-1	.	ASSFQGPGNQPQH
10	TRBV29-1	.	SVETVPYEQY
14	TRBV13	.	ASRYRGGADTGELF
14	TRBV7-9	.	ASSLPRVAGANVLT
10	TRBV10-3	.	AIRQNTGELF
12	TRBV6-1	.	ASTLDRGDQPQH
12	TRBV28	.	ASRWSSGANVLT
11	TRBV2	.	ASSGQGTYGYT
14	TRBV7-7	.	ASSQGLAGHAGTQY
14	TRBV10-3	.	AISESATSSYNEQF
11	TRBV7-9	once	ATRRAESTEAF
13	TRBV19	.	ASSIGSSRRYEQY
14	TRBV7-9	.	ASSPGQGELNTEAF
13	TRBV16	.	ASSQFPDRGYGYT